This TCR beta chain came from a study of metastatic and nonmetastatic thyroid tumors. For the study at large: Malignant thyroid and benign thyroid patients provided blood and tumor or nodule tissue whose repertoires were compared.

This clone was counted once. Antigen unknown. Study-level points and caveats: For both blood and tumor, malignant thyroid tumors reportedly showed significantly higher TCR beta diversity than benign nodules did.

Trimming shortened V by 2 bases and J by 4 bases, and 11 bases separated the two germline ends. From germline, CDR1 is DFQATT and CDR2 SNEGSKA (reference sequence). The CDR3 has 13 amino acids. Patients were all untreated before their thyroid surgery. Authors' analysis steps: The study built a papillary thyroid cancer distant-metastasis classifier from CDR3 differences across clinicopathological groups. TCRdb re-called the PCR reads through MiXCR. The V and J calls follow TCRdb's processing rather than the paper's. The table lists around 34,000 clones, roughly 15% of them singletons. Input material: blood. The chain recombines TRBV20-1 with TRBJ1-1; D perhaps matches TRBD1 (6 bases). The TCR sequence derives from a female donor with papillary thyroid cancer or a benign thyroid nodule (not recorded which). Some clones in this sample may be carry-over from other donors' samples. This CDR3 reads CSARKGHITEAFF. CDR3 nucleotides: TGCAGTGCTAGAAAGGGACACATCACTGAAGCTTTCTTT.